A single sample gave rise to the 8 T cell receptor beta chains below, sequenced in a study of T cell responses to AZD1222 COVID-19 vaccine. Sequencing was performed with immunoSEQ multiplex PCR; in TCRdb, only in-frame clones are kept and a portion is missing. The data contain roughly 97,000 clones, 93% of them singletons. This specimen was peripheral blood, taken on day 0 of AZD1222 vaccination. These TCRs come from an adult in good health.

The V call is TRBV28, the J call TRBJ2-1; TRBD2 agrees at 8 bases. V was pared by 4 bases and J by 2 bases, with 7 bases of the junction left unmatched. Germline lookup yields CDR1 MDHEN and CDR2 SYDVKM. The CDR3 length is 16 residues. The DNA of the CDR3 is TGTGCCAGCAGTTCACTCAGCGGGGGCACCTACAATGAGCAGTTCTTC. Translation gives CASSSLSGGTYNEQFF.

The chain carries TRBV4-1 and TRBJ1-4; TRBD1 is a possible D gene (5 bases). Trimming removed 1 base from V and 8 bases from J, with 14 bases in between. This CDR3 contains 15 residues. Germline CDR1 and CDR2: MGHRA and YSYEKL. The CDR3 sequence: CASSQAGTRGEKLFF. The CDR3 nucleotides read TGCGCCAGCAGCCAAGCAGGGACTCGGGGGGAAAAACTGTTTTTT.

The chain has TRBV28 and TRBJ2-1; 10 bases line up with TRBD1. Germline V CDR1 and CDR2: MDHEN, SYDVKM. The CDR3 loop spans 15 amino acids. V lost 6 bases and J lost 9; bases outside the gene matches: 11. In DNA form, the CDR3 reads TGTGCCAGCAGGGAAGGGACAGGGGCCGCCGGTGAGCAGTTCTTC. The encoded protein is CASREGTGAAGEQFF. Together with reference TRBV28 and TRBJ2-1, the CDR3 gives the full variable domain: DVKVTQSSRYLVKRTGEKVFLECVQDMDHENMFWYRQDPGLGLRLIYFSYDVKMKEKGDIPEGYSVSREKKERFSLILESASTNQTSMYLCASREGTGAAGEQFFGPGTRLTVL.

The chain combines TRBV23-1 with TRBJ1-3; D is ambiguous. TRBV23-1 is an ORF; its function is uncertain. CDR3 size: 16 residues. V lost 4 bases, J lost 0 bases, and 13 bases lay in between. The CDR3: CASSPTPAFSGNTIYF. The CDR3 coding sequence is TGCGCCAGCAGTCCCACCCCGGCCTTCTCTGGAAACACCATATATTTT.

The V call is TRBV28, the J call TRBJ1-2; perhaps TRBD1 as D (6 bases). CDR3 size: 15 residues. V lost 2 bases and J 2 bases, leaving 12 bases between the germline ends. Germline V gene lookup returns CDR1 MDHEN and CDR2 SYDVKM. The CDR3 is CASSLPGTQNYGYTF. The CDR3 coding sequence is TGTGCCAGCAGTTTACCGGGGACACAGAACTATGGCTACACCTTC.

This chain's CDR3 is CASRDGLKMGYTF. The CDR3 DNA reads as TGTGCCAGTAGGGACGGTCTTAAGATGGGCTACACCTTC. V gene TRBV19 combines with J gene TRBJ1-2; D remains unclear. V was cut by 6 bases and J by 8 bases, with 16 bases left in between. The CDR3 runs 13 residues. Germline V gene sequence: CDR1 LNHDA, CDR2 SQIVND (reference sequence).

This clone was counted a single time. The chain joins TRBV7-9 to TRBJ2-1; 14 positions match TRBD2. Looked up from germline, CDR1 is SEHNR and CDR2 is FQNEAQ (reference sequence). The V segment lost 1 base and the J segment 8 bases; nucleotides outside the gene matches: 1. The CDR3 has 15 residues. For the CDR3, the DNA is TGTGCCAGCAGCTTAGGACTAGCGGGAGGGCATGAGCAGTTCTTC. Translated, it gives CASSLGLAGGHEQFF.

The chain employs TRBV5-6 and TRBJ1-6; D may be TRBD1 (5 bases). The CDR3 loop spans 14 amino acids. The germline V gene has CDR1 SGHDT and CDR2 YYEEEE. V lost 5 bases and J 7 bases, leaving 13 bases between the germline ends. This CDR3 is CASRAGTGNSPLHF. In DNA, the CDR3 is TGTGCCAGCAGAGCCGGGACGGGGAATTCACCCCTCCACTTT.